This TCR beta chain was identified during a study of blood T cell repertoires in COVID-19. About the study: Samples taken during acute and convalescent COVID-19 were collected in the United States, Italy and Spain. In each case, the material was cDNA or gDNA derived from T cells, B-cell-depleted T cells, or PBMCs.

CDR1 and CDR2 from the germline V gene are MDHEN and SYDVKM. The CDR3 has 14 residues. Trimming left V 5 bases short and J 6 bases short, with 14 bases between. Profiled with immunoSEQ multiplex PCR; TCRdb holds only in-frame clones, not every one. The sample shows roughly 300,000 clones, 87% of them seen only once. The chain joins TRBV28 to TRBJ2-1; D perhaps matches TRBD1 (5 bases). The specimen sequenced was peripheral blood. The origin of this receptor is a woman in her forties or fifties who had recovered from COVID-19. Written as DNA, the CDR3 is TGTGCCAGCAGTCGACAAGGGGAACCCAATGAGCAGTTCTTC. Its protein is CASSRQGEPNEQFF.